A single sample is the source of the 15 T cell receptor beta chains below, sequenced in a study of blood T cells in healthy people across ages. Together with a sample-barcoded 5' primer, a J-beta primer mix was included in a second PCR lasting about 7 to 11 cycles. TCRdb itself ran the 5' RACE reads through MiXCR, one entry per CDR3 protein. Of around 800,000 distinct CDR3 sequences listed, around 62% are singletons. The specimen sequenced was blood. The origin of the receptors is a man aged 30-40 years in good health.

The chain uses TRBV12-3 or TRBV12-4 and TRBJ2-4; 8 nucleotides align to TRBD1. J lost 10 bases, V lost 4 bases, and 12 bases had no gene match. The CDR3 loop spans 15 amino acids. This CDR3 is CASSSPGGAIGIQYF. The CDR3 bases are TGTGCCAGCAGTTCTCCAGGGGGCGCAATAGGGATTCAGTACTTC.

The rearrangement joins TRBV14 to TRBJ2-3; TRBD2 matches at 8 bases. J lost 3 bases, V lost 0 bases, and 8 bases had no gene match. Germline V CDR1 and CDR2: SGHDN, FVKESK. CDR3 length equals 17 residues. CDR3 DNA: TGTGCCAGCAGCCAAGAGAAAGGAGCGGGGGTTACAGATACGCAGTATTTT. Its protein is CASSQEKGAGVTDTQYF.

The chain is built from TRBV20-1 and TRBJ2-3; D is unclear. Germline CDR1 DFQATT, CDR2 SNEGSKA (reference sequence). This CDR3 is 11 amino acids long. Trimming removed 3 bases at V and 6 bases at J, with 7 bases between. DNA for the CDR3: TGCAGTGCTAGCTTATTCGATACGCAGTATTTT. It yields the protein CSASLFDTQYF.

The V call is TRBV29-1, the J call TRBJ2-3, with D maybe TRBD2 (5 bases). The CDR3 sequence is 13 residues long. The germline V gene encodes CDR1 SQVTM and CDR2 ANQGSEA. Trimming pared 7 bases from V and 1 base from J, leaving 12 bases between. This CDR3 is CSGTPGGTDTQYF. In nucleotides, the CDR3 is TGCAGCGGGACTCCTGGTGGCACAGATACGCAGTATTTT.

V usage is TRBV9 and J usage is TRBJ2-5; weak D call: TRBD1 (6 bases). This CDR3 is built from 15 residues. The ends were cut back, 4 bases at V and 6 bases at J, with 19 bases in the middle. Germline CDR1 SGDLS, CDR2 YYNGEE. This CDR3 reads CASSNRDLRGKTQYF. The CDR3, as DNA: TGTGCCAGCAGCAACCGGGACCTAAGGGGGAAGACCCAGTACTTC.

This clonotype came up a few times. This chain connects TRBV4-1 to TRBJ2-7; unclear D gene. Germline V gene data show CDR1 as MGHRA and CDR2 as YSYEKL. The V and J ends lost 4 bases and 4 bases respectively, with 17 bases between them. The CDR3 extends over 15 amino acids. The CDR3 spells CASSPVSPSGYEQYF. The CDR3 nucleotides are TGCGCCAGCAGCCCCGTTTCTCCTTCTGGGTACGAGCAGTACTTC.

The chain couples TRBV20-1 to TRBJ2-7; D is undetermined. Germline-derived CDR1 and CDR2 are DFQATT and SNEGSKA (reference sequence). V was trimmed by 0 bases and J by 2 bases, leaving 11 bases between them. This CDR3 region has 14 residues. CDR3 loop: CSARDVTEAYEQYF. The CDR3 nucleotides are TGCAGTGCTAGAGATGTAACCGAAGCCTACGAGCAGTACTTC.

This chain links TRBV7-8 with TRBJ2-1, with 8 bases fitting TRBD1. V trimming: 5 bases; J trimming: 6 bases; junction bases outside the gene matches: 6. Germline CDR1 SGHVS, CDR2 FQNEAQ. The CDR3 spans 14 residues. The CDR3 spells CASSKDREVNEQFF. Written as DNA, the CDR3 is TGTGCCAGCAGCAAGGACAGGGAGGTCAATGAGCAGTTCTTC.

The J gene is TRBJ2-7, the V gene TRBV10-3; 7 positions agree with TRBD2. Germline V gene sequence: CDR1 ENHRY, CDR2 SYGVKD. Losses at the gene ends were 0 bases for V and 3 bases for J; bases not matched to a gene: 5. This CDR3 has 15 residues. The CDR3: CAISESPSGFYEQYF. CDR3 coding DNA: TGTGCCATCAGTGAGTCTCCTAGCGGATTCTACGAGCAGTACTTC.

This clonotype was seen only a few times. This chain links TRBV29-1 with TRBJ2-4, with unresolved D. TRBJ2-7 matches the DNA end more closely, so the J call is doubtful. The CDR3 is 12 amino acids. The germline CDR1 and CDR2 sequences are SQVTM and ANQGSEA. CDR3: CSVGGGVYEQYF. The CDR3 nucleotides are TGCAGCGTTGGGGGTGGCGTCTACGAGCAGTACTTC.

The chain has TRBV24-1 and TRBJ2-1; TRBD2 aligns across 7 bases. V shed 2 bases and J 2 bases; nucleotides not matched to a gene: 8. The germline gives CDR1 KGHDR, CDR2 SFDVKD. The CDR3 has 17 amino acids. CDR3 DNA: TGTGCCACCAGTGATTATAAGGCGGGGGAGACCTACAATGAGCAGTTCTTC. It translates to CATSDYKAGETYNEQFF.

The rearrangement uses TRBV7-9 and TRBJ2-2, with D perhaps TRBD1 (5 bases). The V gene lost 5 bases and the J gene lost 2 bases, with 12 bases spanning the gap. Germline loops: CDR1 SEHNR, CDR2 FQNEAQ (reference sequence). The CDR3 spans 15 residues. The chain's CDR3 is CASSKDRENTGELFF. In DNA form, the CDR3 reads TGTGCCAGCAGCAAAGACAGAGAAAACACCGGGGAGCTGTTTTTT. Using reference TRBV7-9 and TRBJ2-2 for the parts outside the CDR3, the full variable domain is DTGVSQNPRHKITKRGQNVTFRCDPISEHNRLYWYRQTLGQGPEFLTYFQNEAQLEKSRLLSDRFSAERPKGSFSTLEIQRTEQGDSAMYLCASSKDRENTGELFFGEGSRLTVL.

The sample holds one count of this clonotype. One end of the junction fails to match germline, which may point to a read error. The CDR3 DNA reads as TGCGCCAGCAGTTTGGAAGGACAGGGGGCTAGAGAGACCCAGTACTTC. Protein sequence: CASSLEGQGARETQYF. The chain joins TRBV12-3 or TRBV12-4 to TRBJ2-5, with TRBD1 matching 11 bases. CDR3 length: 16 amino acids.

This chain connects TRBV6-1 to TRBJ2-1; 7 bases agree with TRBD1. Unmatched junction bases numbered 7, after V lost 6 bases and J lost 5 bases. Germline CDR1 reads MNHNS; CDR2 reads SASEGT. The CDR3 extends over 14 amino acids. The CDR3 here is CASSQITGDNEQFF. Written as DNA, the CDR3 is TGTGCCAGCAGCCAAATAACAGGGGACAATGAGCAGTTCTTC.

This clonotype was observed a single time. The V call is TRBV20-1, the J call TRBJ2-1, with 9 positions matching TRBD2. Trimming cost V 7 bases and J 5 bases; bases outside gene matches: 9. CDR1 and CDR2 from the germline V gene are DFQATT and SNEGSKA (reference sequence). CDR3 length: 14 amino acids. CDR3 DNA sequence: TGCAGTGTTAGCGGGGGAGGTCCCAACAATGAGCAGTTCTTC. As protein: CSVSGGGPNNEQFF.